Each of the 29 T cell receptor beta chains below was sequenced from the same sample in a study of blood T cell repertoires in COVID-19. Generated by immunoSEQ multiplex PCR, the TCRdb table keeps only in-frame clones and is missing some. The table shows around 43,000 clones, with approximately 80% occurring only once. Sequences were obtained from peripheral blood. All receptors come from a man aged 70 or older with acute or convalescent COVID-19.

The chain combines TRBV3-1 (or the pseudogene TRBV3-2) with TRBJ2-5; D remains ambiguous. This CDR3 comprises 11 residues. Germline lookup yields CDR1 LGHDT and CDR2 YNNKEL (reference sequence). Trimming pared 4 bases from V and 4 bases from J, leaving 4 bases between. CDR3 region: CASSLLETQYF. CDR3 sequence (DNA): TGTGCCAGCAGCCTCTTAGAGACCCAGTACTTC.

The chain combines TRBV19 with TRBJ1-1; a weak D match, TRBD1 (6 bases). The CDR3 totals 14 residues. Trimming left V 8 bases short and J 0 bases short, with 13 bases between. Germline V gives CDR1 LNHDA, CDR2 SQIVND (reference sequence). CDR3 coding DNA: TGTGCCAGTGCAAACAGGGCCATGAACACTGAAGCTTTCTTT. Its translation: CASANRAMNTEAFF.

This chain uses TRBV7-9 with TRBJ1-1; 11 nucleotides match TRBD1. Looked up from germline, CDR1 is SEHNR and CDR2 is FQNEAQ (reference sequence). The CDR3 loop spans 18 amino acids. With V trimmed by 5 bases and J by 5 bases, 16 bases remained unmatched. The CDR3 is CASSPPRRTGGVRTEAFF. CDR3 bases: TGTGCCAGCAGCCCCCCGAGGAGGACAGGGGGCGTAAGGACTGAAGCTTTCTTT.

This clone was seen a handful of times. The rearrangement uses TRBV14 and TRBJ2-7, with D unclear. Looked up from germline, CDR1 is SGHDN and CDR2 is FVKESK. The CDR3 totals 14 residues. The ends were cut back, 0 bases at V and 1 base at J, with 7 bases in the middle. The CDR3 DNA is TGTGCCAGCAGCCAAGATCTGGCTTCCTACGAGCAGTACTTC. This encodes CASSQDLASYEQYF.

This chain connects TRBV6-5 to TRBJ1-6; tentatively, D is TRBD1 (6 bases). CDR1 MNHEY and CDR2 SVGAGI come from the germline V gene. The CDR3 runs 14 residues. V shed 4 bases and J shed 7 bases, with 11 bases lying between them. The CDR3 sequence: CASSWGQGNSPLHF. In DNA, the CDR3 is TGTGCCAGCAGTTGGGGGCAGGGGAATTCACCCCTCCACTTT.

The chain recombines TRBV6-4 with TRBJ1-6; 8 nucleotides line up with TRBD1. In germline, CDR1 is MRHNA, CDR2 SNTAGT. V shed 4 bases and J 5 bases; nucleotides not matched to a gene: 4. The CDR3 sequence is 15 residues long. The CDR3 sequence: CASSVGTGNNSPLHF. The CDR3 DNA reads TGTGCCAGCAGTGTCGGGACAGGCAATAATTCACCCCTCCACTTT.

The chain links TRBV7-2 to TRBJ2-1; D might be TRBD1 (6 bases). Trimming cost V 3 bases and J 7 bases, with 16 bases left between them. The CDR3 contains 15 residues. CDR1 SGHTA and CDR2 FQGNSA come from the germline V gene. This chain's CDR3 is CASSFVQGWENEQFF. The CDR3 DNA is TGTGCCAGCAGCTTCGTACAGGGCTGGGAGAATGAGCAGTTCTTC.

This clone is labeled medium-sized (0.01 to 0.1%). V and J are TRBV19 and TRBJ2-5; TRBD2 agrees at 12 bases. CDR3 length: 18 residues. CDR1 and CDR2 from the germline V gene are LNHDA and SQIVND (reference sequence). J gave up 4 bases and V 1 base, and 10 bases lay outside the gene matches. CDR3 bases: TGTGCCAGTAGTATAGGTACGACTAGCGGGGGAGGCGGAGAGACCCAGTACTTC. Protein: CASSIGTTSGGGGETQYF.

The CDR3 bases are TGTGCCAGCCGATATCCGGGACTAGCGGGGTCGGGCGAGACCCAGTACTTC. This gives the protein CASRYPGLAGSGETQYF. J is TRBJ2-5 and V is TRBV2, with TRBD2 matching 13 bases. V lost 8 bases to trimming and J lost 5 bases; unmatched junction nucleotides: 14. CDR3 length equals 17 residues. From germline, CDR1 is SNHLY and CDR2 FYNNEI.

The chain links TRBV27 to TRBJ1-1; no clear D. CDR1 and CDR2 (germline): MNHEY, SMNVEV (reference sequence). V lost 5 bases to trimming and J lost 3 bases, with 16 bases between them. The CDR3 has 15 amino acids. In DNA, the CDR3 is TGTGCCAGCAGTCGTGAACGAAGGCGGGACACTGAAGCTTTCTTT. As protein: CASSRERRRDTEAFF.

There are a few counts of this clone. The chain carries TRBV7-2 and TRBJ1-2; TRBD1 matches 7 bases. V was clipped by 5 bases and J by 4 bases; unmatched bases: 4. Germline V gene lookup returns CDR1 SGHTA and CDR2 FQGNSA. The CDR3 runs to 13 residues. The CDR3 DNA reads TGTGCCAGCAGCCCCGACAGGGCCTATGGCTACACCTTC. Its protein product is CASSPDRAYGYTF.

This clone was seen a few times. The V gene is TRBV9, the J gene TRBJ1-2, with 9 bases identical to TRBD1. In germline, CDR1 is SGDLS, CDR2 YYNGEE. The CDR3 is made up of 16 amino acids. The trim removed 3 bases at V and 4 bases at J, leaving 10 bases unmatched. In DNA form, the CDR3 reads TGTGCCAGCAGCGCCTTGACAGGGGGTATAGGCTATGGCTACACCTTC. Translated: CASSALTGGIGYGYTF.

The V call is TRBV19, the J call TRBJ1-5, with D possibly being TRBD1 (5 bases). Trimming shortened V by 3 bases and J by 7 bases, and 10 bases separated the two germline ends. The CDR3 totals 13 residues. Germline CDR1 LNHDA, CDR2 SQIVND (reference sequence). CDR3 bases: TGTGCCAGTAGTATGGACATCGTACAGCCCCAGCATTTT. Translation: CASSMDIVQPQHF.

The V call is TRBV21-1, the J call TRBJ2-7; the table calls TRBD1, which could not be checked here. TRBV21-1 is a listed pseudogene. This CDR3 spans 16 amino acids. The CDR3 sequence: CASSTRGQGTPYEQYF. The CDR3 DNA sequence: TGTGCCAGCAGCACTCGAGGACAGGGGACCCCCTACGAGCAGTACTTC.

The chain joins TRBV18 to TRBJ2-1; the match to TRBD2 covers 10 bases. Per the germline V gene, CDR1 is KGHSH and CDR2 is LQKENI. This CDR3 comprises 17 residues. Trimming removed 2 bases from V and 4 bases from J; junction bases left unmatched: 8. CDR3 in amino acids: CASSPNSLLAGYNEQFF. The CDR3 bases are TGTGCCAGCTCACCAAATTCCCTACTAGCGGGGTACAATGAGCAGTTCTTC.

The CDR3, as DNA: TGTGCCAGCAGTACCCACAGGGGTGGCAATCAGCCCCAGCATTTT. It encodes CASSTHRGGNQPQHF. V is TRBV6-2 or TRBV6-3 and J is TRBJ1-5, with 7 bases that match TRBD1. V lost 5 bases, J lost 2 bases, and 6 bases stayed unmatched. The CDR3 runs to 15 residues. CDR1 and CDR2 (germline): MNHEY, SVGEGT.

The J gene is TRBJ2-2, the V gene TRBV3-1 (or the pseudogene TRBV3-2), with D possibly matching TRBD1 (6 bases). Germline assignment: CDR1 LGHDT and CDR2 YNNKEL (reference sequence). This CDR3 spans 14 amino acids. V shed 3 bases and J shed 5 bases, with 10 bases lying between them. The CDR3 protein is CASSQYGQTGELFF. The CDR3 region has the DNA TGTGCCAGCAGCCAGTATGGACAGACCGGGGAGCTGTTTTTT.

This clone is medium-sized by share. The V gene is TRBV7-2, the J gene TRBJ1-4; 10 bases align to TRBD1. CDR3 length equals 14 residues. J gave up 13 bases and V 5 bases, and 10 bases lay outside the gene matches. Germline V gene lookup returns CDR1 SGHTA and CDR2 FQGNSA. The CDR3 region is CASSPGQGFGRLFF. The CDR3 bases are TGTGCCAGCAGCCCGGGACAGGGGTTCGGGAGACTGTTTTTT.

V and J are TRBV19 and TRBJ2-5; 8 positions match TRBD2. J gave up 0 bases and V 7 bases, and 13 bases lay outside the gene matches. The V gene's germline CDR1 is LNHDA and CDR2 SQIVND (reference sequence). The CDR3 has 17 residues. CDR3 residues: CASKGNREGRYQETQYF. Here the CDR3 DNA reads TGTGCCAGTAAAGGGAATCGGGAGGGGAGGTACCAAGAGACCCAGTACTTC. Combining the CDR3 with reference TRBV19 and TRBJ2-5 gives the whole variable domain DGGITQSPKYLFRKEGQNVTLSCEQNLNHDAMYWYRQDPGQGLRLIYYSQIVNDFQKGDIAEGYSVSREKKESFPLTVTSAQKNPTAFYLCASKGNREGRYQETQYFGPGTRLLVL.

The CDR3, as DNA: TGTGCCAGCAGCCTACAGGGCCTAAACACTGAAGCTTTCTTT. This sequence encodes CASSLQGLNTEAFF. The chain recombines TRBV2 with TRBJ1-1, with D maybe TRBD1 (6 bases). The CDR3 runs 14 residues. Germline CDR1 reads SNHLY; CDR2 reads FYNNEI. V was cut by 6 bases and J by 2 bases, with 13 bases left in between.

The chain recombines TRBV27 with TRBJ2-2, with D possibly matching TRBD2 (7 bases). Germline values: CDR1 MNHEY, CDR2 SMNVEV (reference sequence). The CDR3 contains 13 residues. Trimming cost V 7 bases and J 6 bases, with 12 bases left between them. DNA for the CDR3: TGTGCCAGCAAGGGGGGGCCAGCCGGGGAGCTGTTTTTT. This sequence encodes CASKGGPAGELFF.

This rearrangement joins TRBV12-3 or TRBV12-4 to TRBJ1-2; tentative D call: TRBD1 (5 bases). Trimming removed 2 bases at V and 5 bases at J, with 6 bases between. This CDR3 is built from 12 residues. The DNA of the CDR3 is TGTGCCAGCAGTTTAAGACAGTATGGCTACACCTTC. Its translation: CASSLRQYGYTF.

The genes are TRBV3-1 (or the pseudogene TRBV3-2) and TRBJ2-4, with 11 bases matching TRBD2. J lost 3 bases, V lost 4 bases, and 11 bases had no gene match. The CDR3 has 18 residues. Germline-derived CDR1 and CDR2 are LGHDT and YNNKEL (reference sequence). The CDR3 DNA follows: TGTGCCAGCAGCCTGGTAGCGGGGGGGATATCAGACAAAAACATTCAGTACTTC. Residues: CASSLVAGGISDKNIQYF.

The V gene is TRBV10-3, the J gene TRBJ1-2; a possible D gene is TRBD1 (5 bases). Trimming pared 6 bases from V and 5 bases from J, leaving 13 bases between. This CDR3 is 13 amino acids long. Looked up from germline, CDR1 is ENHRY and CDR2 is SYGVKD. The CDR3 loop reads CAIRAQGMYGYTF. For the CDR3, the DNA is TGTGCCATCAGGGCCCAGGGAATGTATGGCTACACCTTC.

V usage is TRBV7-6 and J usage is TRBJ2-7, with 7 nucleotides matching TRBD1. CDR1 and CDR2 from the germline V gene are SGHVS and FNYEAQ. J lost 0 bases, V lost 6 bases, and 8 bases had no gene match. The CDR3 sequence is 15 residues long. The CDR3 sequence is CASSRTGASSYEQYF. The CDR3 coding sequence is TGTGCCAGCAGTCGCACAGGGGCCTCCTCCTACGAGCAGTACTTC.

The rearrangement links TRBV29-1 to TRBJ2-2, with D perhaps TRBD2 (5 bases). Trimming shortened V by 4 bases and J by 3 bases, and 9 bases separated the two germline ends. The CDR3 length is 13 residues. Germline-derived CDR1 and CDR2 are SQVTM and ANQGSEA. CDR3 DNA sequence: TGCAGCGTTGTTCTAGCACACACCGGGGAGCTGTTTTTT. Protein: CSVVLAHTGELFF.

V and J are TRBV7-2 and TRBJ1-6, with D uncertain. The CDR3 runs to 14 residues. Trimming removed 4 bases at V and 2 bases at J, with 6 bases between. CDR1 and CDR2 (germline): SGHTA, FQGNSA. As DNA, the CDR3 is TGTGCCAGCAGCTCCGGGACCTATAATTCACCCCTCCACTTT. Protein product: CASSSGTYNSPLHF.

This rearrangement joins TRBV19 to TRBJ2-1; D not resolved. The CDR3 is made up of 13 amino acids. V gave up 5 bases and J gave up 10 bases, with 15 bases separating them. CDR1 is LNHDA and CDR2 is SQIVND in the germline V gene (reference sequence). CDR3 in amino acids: CASSSMPQAEQFF. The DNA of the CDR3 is TGTGCCAGTAGTTCCATGCCTCAAGCGGAGCAGTTCTTC. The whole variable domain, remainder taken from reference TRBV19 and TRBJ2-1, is DGGITQSPKYLFRKEGQNVTLSCEQNLNHDAMYWYRQDPGQGLRLIYYSQIVNDFQKGDIAEGYSVSREKKESFPLTVTSAQKNPTAFYLCASSSMPQAEQFFGPGTRLTVL.

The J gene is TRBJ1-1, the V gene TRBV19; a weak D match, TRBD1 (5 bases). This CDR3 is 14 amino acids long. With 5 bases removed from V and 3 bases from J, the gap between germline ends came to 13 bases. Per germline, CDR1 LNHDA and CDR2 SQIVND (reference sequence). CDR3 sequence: CASSPLKGDTEAFF. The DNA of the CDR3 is TGTGCCAGTAGTCCTCTCAAAGGGGACACTGAAGCTTTCTTT.